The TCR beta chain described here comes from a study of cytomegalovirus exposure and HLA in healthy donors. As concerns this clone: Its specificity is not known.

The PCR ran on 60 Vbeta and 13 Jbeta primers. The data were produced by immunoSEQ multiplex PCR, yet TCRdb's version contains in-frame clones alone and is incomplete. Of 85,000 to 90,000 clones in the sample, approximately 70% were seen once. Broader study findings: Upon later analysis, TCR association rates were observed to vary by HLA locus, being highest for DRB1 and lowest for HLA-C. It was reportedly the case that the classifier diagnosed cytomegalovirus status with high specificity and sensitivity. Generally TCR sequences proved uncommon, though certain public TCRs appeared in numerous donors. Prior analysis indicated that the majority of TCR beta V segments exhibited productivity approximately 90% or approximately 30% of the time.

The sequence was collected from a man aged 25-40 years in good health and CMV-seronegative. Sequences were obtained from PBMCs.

For the CDR3, the DNA is TGTGCCAGCAGCTTAGGACAGGCCAATCAGCCCCAGCATTTT. It codes for CASSLGQANQPQHF. The chain joins TRBV11-2 to TRBJ1-5; D possibly corresponds to TRBD1 (6 bases). CDR1 is SGHAT, CDR2 FQNNGV, per germline. The CDR3 runs to 14 residues. V lost 1 base and J lost 3, with 7 bases in between.